The 21 T cell receptor beta chains below were found in one sample sequenced in a study of metastatic and nonmetastatic thyroid tumors. Thyroid surgery was preceded by no treatment in any patient. TCRdb recomputed clones from the PCR reads via MiXCR. This sample has over 5,500 clones, with around 37% found just once. The sample comprised adjacent normal tissue. The receptors were gathered from a female donor with papillary thyroid cancer or a benign thyroid nodule (not recorded which). Some clones in this sample may be carry-over from other donors' samples.

The CDR3 region has the DNA TGCGCCAGCAGCTTCGACAGGGGGGATGGCTACACCTTC. This encodes CASSFDRGDGYTF. J is TRBJ1-2 and V is TRBV5-1; TRBD1 matches 9 bases. The CDR3 runs 13 residues. CDR1 SGHRS and CDR2 YFSETQ come from the germline V gene. V lost 2 bases to trimming and J lost 6 bases; unmatched junction nucleotides: 2.

On this clone: Its ends do not fully match the called genes, so a read error is possible. This same CDR3 is encoded by further DNA sequences in the sample. For the CDR3, the DNA is TGCGCCAGCAGCCAAGGGACAGGGGATTCACCCCTCCACTTT. Its translation: CASSQGTGDSPLHF. The rearrangement links TRBV3-1 to TRBJ1-6, with 10 nucleotides matching TRBD1. This CDR3 is 14 amino acids long. The V gene's germline CDR1 is LGHDT and CDR2 YNNKEL (reference sequence).

This chain links TRBV6-1 with TRBJ2-7; D is undetermined. V was cut by 7 bases and J by 1 base, with 14 bases left in between. This CDR3 has 14 amino acids. Germline V gives CDR1 MNHNS, CDR2 SASEGT. The CDR3 region has the DNA TGTGCCAGCATGCCCCCGGTACAATCCTACGAGCAGTACTTC. It yields the protein CASMPPVQSYEQYF.

This sequence joins TRBV13 and TRBJ2-2; the match to TRBD2 covers 12 bases. V lost 5 bases to trimming and J lost 3 bases; unmatched junction nucleotides: 13. Germline V CDR1 and CDR2: PRHDT, FYEKMQ (reference sequence). The CDR3 has 19 amino acids. In DNA, the CDR3 is TGTGCCAGCAGCCCAATGAAACTAGCGGGAGGATGGCACACCGGGGAGCTGTTTTTT. Protein: CASSPMKLAGGWHTGELFF.

This clone was observed a handful of times. This chain joins TRBV28 and TRBJ1-2; tentatively, D is TRBD1 (6 bases). Germline assignment: CDR1 MDHEN and CDR2 SYDVKM. The CDR3 sequence is 15 residues long. Trimming shortened V by 2 bases and J by 4 bases, and 14 bases separated the two germline ends. DNA for the CDR3: TGTGCCAGCAGTTTAAGGCAGGACAGCCTCTATGGCTACACCTTC. Its translation is CASSLRQDSLYGYTF.

The chain links TRBV6-5 to TRBJ2-7; 7 nucleotides match TRBD1. This CDR3 spans 13 amino acids. J lost 2 bases, V lost 3 bases, and 1 base had no gene match. The germline CDR1 and CDR2 sequences are MNHEY and SVGAGI. The CDR3 DNA follows: TGTGCCAGCAGTTATCAGGGGGCCTACGAGCAGTACTTC. Translation gives CASSYQGAYEQYF.

A word on this clone: The junction does not match germline at one end; this may be a read error. The chain joins TRBV3-1 to TRBJ2-5; possibly TRBD2 for D (6 bases). Looked up from germline, CDR1 is LGHDT and CDR2 is YNNKEL (reference sequence). This CDR3 is built from 15 residues. The CDR3 region has the DNA TGTGCCAGCAGCCTGGACTCCGCTACGGGAGAGACCCAGTGCTTC. Encoded protein: CASSLDSATGETQCF.

This clone was detected ten times or more. J is TRBJ1-6 and V is TRBV30; TRBD1 matches at 8 bases. The germline V gene encodes CDR1 GTSNPN and CDR2 SVGIG (reference sequence). V lost 0 bases to trimming and J lost 6 bases; unmatched junction nucleotides: 7. The CDR3 is 16 amino acids. CDR3: CAWSVPGTGGNSPLHF. CDR3 DNA sequence: TGTGCCTGGAGTGTACCGGGAACAGGGGGTAATTCACCCCTCCACTTT.

The J gene is TRBJ2-2, the V gene TRBV9; D unresolved. The CDR3 is 12 amino acids. V lost 0 bases and J 3 bases, leaving 0 bases between the germline ends. In germline, CDR1 is SGDLS, CDR2 YYNGEE. CDR3 in DNA: TGTGCCAGCAGCGTAGACACCGGGGAGCTGTTTTTT. Encoded protein: CASSVDTGELFF.

This clone was seen more than once but under ten times. CDR3 protein: CASSYSGTNYGYTF. The DNA of the CDR3 is TGTGCCAGCAGTTACTCCGGGACAAACTATGGCTACACCTTC. J is TRBJ1-2 and V is TRBV6-2 or TRBV6-3; maybe TRBD1 (6 bases). Trimming shortened V by 0 bases and J by 2 bases, and 7 bases separated the two germline ends. This CDR3 is 14 amino acids long. Germline CDR1 and CDR2: MNHEY and SVGEGT.

The chain combines TRBV7-3 with TRBJ2-7; 8 positions match TRBD1. Germline V gene lookup returns CDR1 SGHTA and CDR2 FQGTGA. CDR3 length: 15 residues. Losses at the gene ends were 5 bases for V and 3 bases for J; bases not matched to a gene: 9. The DNA of the CDR3 is TGTGCCAGCAGCCTTTGGGCAGGGGGCAGCTACGAGCAGTACTTC. Amino acid sequence: CASSLWAGGSYEQYF.

This clone occurred a few times. The chain carries TRBV14 and TRBJ1-1; no clear D gene. The germline V and J ends were trimmed by 4 bases and 3 bases, with 18 bases remaining between them. The CDR3 consists of 16 residues. CDR1 is SGHDN, CDR2 FVKESK, per germline. The CDR3 sequence is CASSPSQAGLDTEAFF. CDR3 sequence (DNA): TGTGCCAGCAGCCCCTCCCAAGCGGGGTTGGACACTGAAGCTTTCTTT.

The chain employs TRBV7-9 and TRBJ1-4, with 10 bases matching TRBD1. V lost 2 bases, J lost 6 bases, and 6 bases stayed unmatched. Germline lookup yields CDR1 SEHNR and CDR2 FQNEAQ (reference sequence). This CDR3 has 16 amino acids. In nucleotides, the CDR3 is TGTGCCAGCAGCTTACCCCGGGACAGGGGAGATGAAAAACTGTTTTTT. It yields the protein CASSLPRDRGDEKLFF.

This chain uses TRBV20-1 with TRBJ1-5, with TRBD1 as a possible D gene (5 bases). Germline V CDR1 and CDR2: DFQATT, SNEGSKA (reference sequence). The V and J ends lost 4 bases and 2 bases respectively, with 15 bases between them. This CDR3 comprises 15 residues. Here the CDR3 reads CSATTGVQGNQPQHF. The CDR3 coding sequence is TGCAGTGCTACAACAGGAGTTCAAGGCAATCAGCCCCAGCATTTT.

The chain couples TRBV19 to TRBJ1-5, with 10 bases that match TRBD1. This CDR3 has 14 amino acids. V dropped 8 bases and J dropped 7; count of bases not matched to a gene: 8. Germline V gene sequence: CDR1 LNHDA, CDR2 SQIVND (reference sequence). The CDR3 sequence is CASEGTGEGQPQHF. The CDR3 bases are TGTGCCAGTGAAGGGACAGGGGAGGGCCAGCCCCAGCATTTT.

The chain employs TRBV13 and TRBJ2-1; 7 nucleotides agree with TRBD2. Trimming cost V 4 bases and J 8 bases; bases outside gene matches: 14. The germline V gene encodes CDR1 PRHDT and CDR2 FYEKMQ (reference sequence). This CDR3 comprises 16 residues. CDR3 sequence reads: CASSSGRVRWFDEQFF. The CDR3 bases are TGTGCCAGCAGCTCAGGGAGGGTAAGGTGGTTTGATGAGCAGTTCTTC.

This clone is judged medium-sized. Other DNA sequences in the same sample also yield this CDR3. This sequence joins TRBV20-1 and TRBJ2-4; D is ambiguous. Germline values: CDR1 DFQATT, CDR2 SNEGSKA (reference sequence). The CDR3 totals 14 residues. Trimming removed 0 bases from V and 10 bases from J, with 16 bases in between. This chain's CDR3 is CSARDRTSGGIQYF. As DNA, the CDR3 is TGCAGTGCTAGAGATAGGACGAGTGGTGGGATTCAGTACTTC.

CDR3 region: CSARDTGTYSYEQYF. DNA for the CDR3: TGCAGTGCTAGAGATACAGGGACCTACTCCTACGAGCAGTACTTC. This chain links TRBV20-1 with TRBJ2-7, with D possibly TRBD1 on 6 matching bases. The CDR3 contains 15 residues. Germline V gene sequence: CDR1 DFQATT, CDR2 SNEGSKA (reference sequence). V lost 0 bases and J lost 0, with 12 bases in between.

This clone has only one observation. The V and J genes are TRBV5-6 and TRBJ1-2; tentative D call: TRBD1 (6 bases). CDR1 is SGHDT and CDR2 is YYEEEE in the germline V gene. V lost 4 bases and J 3 bases, leaving 19 bases between the germline ends. CDR3 length equals 16 residues. DNA of the CDR3: TGTGCCAGCAGCACCCAAGAACAGGGAATATACTATGGCTACACCTTC. Translated, it gives CASSTQEQGIYYGYTF.

The genes are TRBV6-6 and TRBJ1-1; D unclear. This CDR3 has 14 residues. Trimming shortened V by 1 base and J by 0 bases, and 6 bases separated the two germline ends. Germline values: CDR1 MNHNY, CDR2 SVGAGI (reference sequence). The CDR3 coding sequence is TGTGCCAGCAGTTACTACGCCGTGAACACTGAAGCTTTCTTT. It codes for CASSYYAVNTEAFF.

The sample holds a few counts of this clone. The chain carries TRBV27 and TRBJ1-2; TRBD1 matches at 10 bases. V dropped 3 bases and J dropped 8; count of bases not matched to a gene: 6. The CDR3 has 14 residues. CDR1 MNHEY and CDR2 SMNVEV come from the germline V gene (reference sequence). In DNA form, the CDR3 reads TGTGCCAGCAGTTTTGCCGGGACAGGGGTCGGCTACACCTTC. Its protein product is CASSFAGTGVGYTF.